This entry lists 2 T cell receptor beta chains sequenced from one sample in a study of T cell repertoires in cytomegalovirus infection. Their recognized antigens are unknown. TCRdb processed the reads anew with MiXCR; each CDR3 protein has one entry. The sample lists some 700,000 distinct CDR3 sequences, roughly 33% occurring once. The sequences come from cultured PBMCs, collected from culture after CMV antigen stimulation. The origin of the receptors is a human donor in good health (CMV status not recorded). Some clones in this sample may be carry-over from other donors' samples.

In its sample, this clonotype was seen a few times. The rearrangement joins TRBV2 to TRBJ2-1, with 10 positions matching TRBD2. The CDR3 runs 14 residues. From germline, CDR1 is SNHLY and CDR2 FYNNEI. J was trimmed by 6 bases and V by 7 bases; bases with no gene match: 6. CDR3 in amino acids: CASNKLAGTNEQFF. The CDR3 coding sequence is TGTGCCAGCAATAAACTAGCGGGGACCAATGAGCAGTTCTTC. Full variable domain (missing parts from reference TRBV2 and TRBJ2-1): EPEVTQTPSHQVTQMGQEVILRCVPISNHLYFYWYRQILGQKVEFLVSFYNNEISEKSEIFDDQFSVERPDGSNFTLKIRSTKLEDSAMYFCASNKLAGTNEQFFGPGTRLTVL.

This clonotype has more than one count but fewer than ten. The genes are TRBV7-9 and TRBJ2-6; D unresolved. The V end was cut by 5 bases, the J end by 0 bases, with 11 bases between. The CDR3 length is 16 residues. The germline gives CDR1 SEHNR, CDR2 FQNEAQ (reference sequence). This CDR3 is CASSHLDRSGANVLTF. CDR3 sequence (DNA): TGTGCCAGCAGCCATCTGGATCGCTCTGGGGCCAACGTCCTGACTTTC.